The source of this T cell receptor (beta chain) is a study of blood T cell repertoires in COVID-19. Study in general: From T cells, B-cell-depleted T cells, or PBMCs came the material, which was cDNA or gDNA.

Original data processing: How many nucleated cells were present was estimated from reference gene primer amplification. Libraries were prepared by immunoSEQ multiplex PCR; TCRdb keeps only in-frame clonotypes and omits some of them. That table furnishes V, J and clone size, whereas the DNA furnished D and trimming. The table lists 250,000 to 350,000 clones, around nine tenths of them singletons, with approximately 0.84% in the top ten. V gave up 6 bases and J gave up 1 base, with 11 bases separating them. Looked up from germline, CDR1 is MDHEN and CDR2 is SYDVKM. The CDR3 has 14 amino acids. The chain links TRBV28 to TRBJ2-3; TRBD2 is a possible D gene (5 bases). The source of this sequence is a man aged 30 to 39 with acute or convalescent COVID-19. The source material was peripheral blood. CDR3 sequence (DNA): TGTGCCAGCAGCCCAGCGAGGGGCACAGATACGCAGTATTTT. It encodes CASSPARGTDTQYF. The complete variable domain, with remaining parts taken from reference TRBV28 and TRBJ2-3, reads DVKVTQSSRYLVKRTGEKVFLECVQDMDHENMFWYRQDPGLGLRLIYFSYDVKMKEKGDIPEGYSVSREKKERFSLILESASTNQTSMYLCASSPARGTDTQYFGPGTRLTVL.